This T cell receptor beta chain was obtained from a study of blood T cells in healthy people across ages. About the study: Template switching retrieved approximately one barcoded beta molecule for each two T cells.

Germline loops: CDR1 SQVTM, CDR2 ANQGSEA. The length of the CDR3 is 14 residues. The V gene lost 4 bases and the J gene lost 3 bases, with 15 bases spanning the gap. The second PCR ran about 7 to 12 cycles with a sample-barcoded 5' primer and J-beta primers. TCRdb independently ran MiXCR on the 5' RACE reads; one entry per CDR3 protein. The data show around 1,900,000 distinct CDR3 sequences, 30% to 40% seen once. This chain links TRBV29-1 with TRBJ1-1, with D perhaps matching TRBD1 (5 bases). Sequenced input: blood. The sequence was obtained from a human donor in good health. In DNA form, the CDR3 reads TGCAGCGTTGGATACCAGGGCTGGTACACTGAAGCTTTCTTT. Its translation: CSVGYQGWYTEAFF.